This T cell receptor (beta chain) was recovered during a study of blood T cell repertoires in COVID-19. In the original processing: Scientists estimated how many nucleated cells there were by amplifying reference gene primers. The table came from immunoSEQ multiplex PCR; TCRdb's copy has only in-frame clones and leaves some out. The V and J calls and clone size were taken over from that table, and D and trimming were inferred from the DNA. The repertoire holds about 170,000 clones, with approximately 80% as singletons. Each recovered donor of Cohort 3 presented with two negative PCRs, clearance, or symptom resolution. In germline, CDR1 is SQVTM, CDR2 ANQGSEA. J gave up 6 bases and V 0 bases, and 7 bases lay outside the gene matches. The length of the CDR3 is 14 residues.

The rearrangement links TRBV29-1 to TRBJ2-7; 8 bases map to TRBD1. Sequencing was performed on PBMCs or T cells enriched from blood (not recorded which). The sequence was collected from a man aged 45-65 years who had recovered from COVID-19. CDR3 amino acids: CSVEEGPGGSEQYF. The CDR3 bases are TGCAGCGTTGAAGAGGGGCCAGGGGGCTCCGAGCAGTACTTC.